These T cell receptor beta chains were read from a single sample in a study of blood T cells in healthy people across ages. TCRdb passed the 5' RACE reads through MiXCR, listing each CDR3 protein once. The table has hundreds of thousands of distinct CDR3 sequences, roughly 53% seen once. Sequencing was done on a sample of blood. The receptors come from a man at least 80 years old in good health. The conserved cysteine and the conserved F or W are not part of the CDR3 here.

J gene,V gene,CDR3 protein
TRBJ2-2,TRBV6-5,ASSYSLTVPFNTGELF
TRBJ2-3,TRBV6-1,ASRSLGLADTQY
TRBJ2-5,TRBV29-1,STEVATETQY
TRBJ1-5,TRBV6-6,ASSPGPGAYSNQPQH
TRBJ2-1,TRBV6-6,ASSARGSRNEQF
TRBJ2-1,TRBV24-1,ATSDNLSGSNEQF
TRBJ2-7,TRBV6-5,ASMRQATSYEQY
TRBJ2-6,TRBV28,ASSFGGPSGANVLT
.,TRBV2,ASSVVGEQY
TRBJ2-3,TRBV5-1,ASALSQPGTDTQY
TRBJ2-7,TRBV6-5,ATSAGAPAEQY
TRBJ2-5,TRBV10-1,ASTPGLAGETQY